The present entry profiles one TCR beta chain with its context. This specimen belongs to a study of tumor-infiltrating lymphocytes in localized non-small cell lung cancer. TCRdb's table, derived via immunoSEQ multiplex PCR, lists solely in-frame clones and lacks some. The sample has about 12,000 clones; 85% to 90% are singletons. The sample comprised lung tumor tissue. This TCR derives from a human donor with non-small cell lung cancer.

CDR3 residues: CASSPMRTSGNTIYF. The CDR3 nucleotides read TGTGCCAGCAGTCCCATGAGGACCTCTGGAAACACCATATATTTT. The rearrangement links TRBV2 to TRBJ1-3; D gene unclear. This CDR3 has 15 amino acids. Trimming removed 5 bases at V and 0 bases at J, with 11 bases between. The germline V gene encodes CDR1 SNHLY and CDR2 FYNNEI.